Listed below are T cell receptor beta chains from one sample, sequenced in a study of cytomegalovirus exposure and HLA in healthy donors. Sequencing used immunoSEQ multiplex PCR; TCRdb keeps in-frame clones, though not all of them. This sample carries more than 150,000 clones, roughly 87% of them seen once, and the ten largest clones take approximately 0.23%. Material for sequencing was PBMCs. The receptor set was obtained from a girl in the first two years of life in good health and CMV-seronegative. The CDR3 runs from the conserved cysteine through the conserved F or W. The D gene is left open where the match is weak. Clone sizes are given selectively: once, few, many, or a class where the clone is expanded.

-,TRBJ2-1,TRBV23-1,16,-,CASRPRRQVSYNEQFF,TGCGCCAGCAGGCCCCGCAGACAGGTTTCCTACAATGAGCAGTTCTTC
-,TRBJ1-3,TRBV21-1,16,once,CASSKGGRSSGNTIYF,TGTGCCAGCAGCAAAGGGGGCCGCAGCTCTGGAAACACCATATATTTT
TRBD2,TRBJ2-1,TRBV9,18,-,CASSGIGPGTSDYNEQFF,TGTGCCAGCAGCGGGATTGGACCCGGGACTAGCGATTACAATGAGCAGTTCTTC
-,TRBJ2-2,TRBV4-3,17,-,CASSQGSGGSYSWELFF,TGCGCCAGCAGCCAAGGGTCAGGGGGGAGTTACAGCTGGGAGCTGTTTTTT
-,TRBJ1-5,TRBV6-5,15,once,CASSGLGRGNQPQHF,TGTGCCAGCAGCGGACTTGGGAGGGGAAATCAGCCCCAGCATTTT
TRBD1,TRBJ2-7,TRBV27,14,-,CASRVGGFAYEQYF,TGTGCCAGCAGAGTAGGGGGCTTTGCCTACGAGCAGTACTTC
-,TRBJ1-2,TRBV30,12,-,CAWGTPNYGYTF,TGTGCCTGGGGGACTCCTAACTATGGCTACACCTTC
TRBD1,TRBJ2-1,TRBV4-1,15,-,CASSLETGGYNEQFF,TGCGCCAGCAGCCTGGAGACAGGGGGCTACAATGAGCAGTTCTTC
TRBD1,TRBJ2-1,TRBV4-1,14,-,CASSQNMPGQRQFF,TGCGCCAGCAGCCAAAATATGCCGGGACAGAGGCAGTTCTTC
-,TRBJ1-1,TRBV5-1,12,-,CASSLRGTEAFF,TGCGCCAGCAGCTTGAGGGGCACTGAAGCTTTCTTT
-,TRBJ1-2,TRBV6-5,14,-,CASSSRDPRYGYTF,TGTGCCAGCAGTTCCAGGGATCCCCGCTATGGCTACACCTTC
-,TRBJ2-1,TRBV7-9,14,-,CASSLTSNYNEQFF,TGTGCCAGCAGCTTAACGAGTAATTACAATGAGCAGTTCTTC
-,TRBJ2-7,TRBV19,14,once,CASSIQPGNYEQYF,TGTGCCAGTAGTATACAACCGGGGAACTACGAGCAGTACTTC
-,TRBJ2-7,TRBV7-9,13,-,CSSSFGRVREQYF,TGTTCCAGCAGCTTCGGCAGGGTTCGCGAGCAGTACTTC
-,TRBJ2-2,TRBV29-1,13,-,CSVRQGNTGELFF,TGCAGCGTTCGCCAGGGGAACACCGGGGAGCTGTTTTTT
TRBD1,TRBJ1-4,TRBV5-1,15,few,CASSEGTGRNEKLFF,TGCGCCAGCAGCGAAGGGACAGGGAGGAATGAAAAACTGTTTTTT
-,TRBJ2-2,TRBV9,15,-,CASSPSWGQSGELFF,TGTGCCAGCAGCCCAAGTTGGGGGCAAAGCGGGGAGCTGTTTTTT
TRBD2,TRBJ2-1,TRBV27,17,-,CASSPTLPGLATNEQFF,TGTGCCAGCAGTCCTACCCTCCCGGGACTAGCGACAAATGAGCAGTTCTTC
-,TRBJ2-5,TRBV15,15,-,CATSRDTGTQETQYF,TGTGCCACCAGCAGAGATACGGGTACCCAAGAGACCCAGTACTTC
-,TRBJ2-7,TRBV6-5,12,-,CASTPTRNEQYF,TGTGCCAGCACCCCGACTAGAAACGAGCAGTACTTC
TRBD2,TRBJ2-7,TRBV19,15,-,CASSSGSISWNEQYF,TGTGCCAGTAGTAGCGGGAGTATTAGCTGGAACGAGCAGTACTTC
TRBD2,TRBJ2-1,TRBV4-1,14,-,CASSQDIGGNEQFF,TGCGCCAGCAGCCAAGATATCGGGGGGAATGAGCAGTTCTTC
-,TRBJ1-1,TRBV5-6,14,-,CASSLGATDTEAFF,TGTGCCAGCAGCTTAGGGGCTACGGACACTGAAGCTTTCTTT
-,TRBJ2-5,TRBV27,15,once,CASSSSPLPQETQYF,TGTGCCAGCAGTTCTAGTCCCCTACCTCAAGAGACCCAGTACTTC
TRBD1,TRBJ2-5,TRBV5-1,17,-,CASSFRTGASWGETQYF,TGCGCCAGCAGCTTCCGGACAGGGGCGAGCTGGGGGGAGACCCAGTACTTC
-,TRBJ1-3,TRBV10-3,13,-,CAISGGAGNTIYF,TGTGCCATCAGTGGGGGGGCTGGAAACACCATATATTTT
TRBD1,TRBJ1-2,TRBV2,19,-,CASPRVFRDRIQLSYGYTF,TGTGCCAGCCCTAGAGTATTCCGGGACAGAATCCAACTTTCCTATGGCTACACCTTC
-,TRBJ2-1,TRBV6-5,15,-,CASNKRARAYNEQFF,TGTGCCAGCAACAAAAGGGCCAGGGCCTACAATGAGCAGTTCTTC
-,TRBJ1-5,TRBV21-1,15,-,CASSGSTALNQPQHF,TGTGCCAGCAGCGGCTCGACAGCTTTGAATCAGCCCCAGCATTTT
TRBD1,TRBJ1-3,TRBV30,12,-,CAWDRAGNTIYF,TGTGCCTGGGACAGGGCTGGAAACACCATATATTTT
TRBD2,TRBJ2-1,TRBV5-1,16,-,CASSSPSGLAGSGQFF,TGCGCCAGCAGCTCCCCCTCGGGACTAGCGGGATCGGGGCAGTTCTTC
-,TRBJ2-2,TRBV4-2,18,-,CASSQDSRTEGDTGELFF,TGTGCCAGCAGCCAAGATTCCCGGACGGAGGGTGACACCGGGGAGCTGTTTTTT
TRBD2,TRBJ2-3,TRBV11-2,19,-,CASSFGGLAGVWGTDTQYF,TGTGCCAGCAGCTTCGGTGGTCTAGCGGGGGTGTGGGGCACAGATACGCAGTATTTT
TRBD1,TRBJ1-2,TRBV9,14,-,CASTGTVKNYGYTF,TGTGCCAGCACAGGGACAGTTAAAAACTATGGCTACACCTTC
TRBD2,TRBJ2-7,TRBV5-4,19,-,CASSDGSFGLAGGAYEQYF,TGTGCCAGCAGCGACGGTAGTTTTGGTCTAGCGGGAGGTGCCTACGAGCAGTACTTC
-,TRBJ1-4,TRBV30,13,-,CAWRKGLNEKLFF,TGTGCCTGGAGGAAGGGGCTCAATGAAAAACTGTTTTTT
-,TRBJ2-1,TRBV20-1,10,-,CSAASVEQFF,TGCAGTGCTGCATCGGTCGAGCAGTTCTTC
-,TRBJ2-7,TRBV5-4,13,-,CASSLETEYEQYF,TGTGCCAGCAGCTTGGAGACAGAGTACGAGCAGTACTTC
-,TRBJ1-5,TRBV18,14,-,CASSPGTPWEPQHF,TGTGCCAGCTCACCCGGGACACCCTGGGAGCCCCAGCATTTT
-,TRBJ2-1,TRBV10-3,13,-,CAISEGRDNEQFF,TGTGCCATCAGTGAAGGCAGGGACAATGAGCAGTTCTTC
TRBD1,TRBJ1-1,TRBV14,16,-,CASSQDISDRGAEAFF,TGTGCCAGCAGCCAAGATATATCGGACAGGGGAGCTGAAGCTTTCTTT
-,TRBJ2-3,TRBV20-1,10,-,CSILLDTQYF,TGCAGCATACTTCTGGATACGCAGTATTTT
TRBD2,TRBJ2-7,TRBV27,14,-,CASSPLAGDYEQYF,TGTGCCAGCAGTCCTCTAGCGGGTGATTACGAGCAGTACTTC
TRBD2,TRBJ2-1,TRBV2,15,-,CARASGGAIYNEQFF,TGTGCCAGAGCTAGCGGGGGGGCCATCTACAATGAGCAGTTCTTC
TRBD1,TRBJ2-7,TRBV7-3,15,-,CASSRSGTGAYEQYF,TGTGCCAGCAGCCGTTCCGGGACAGGGGCCTACGAGCAGTACTTC
-,TRBJ2-7,TRBV4-1,13,-,CASSFRVTYEQYF,TGCGCCAGCAGTTTCAGGGTCACCTACGAGCAGTACTTC
TRBD1,TRBJ1-1,TRBV19,14,once,CASSLRDRRIEAFF,TGTGCCAGTAGTCTCCGGGACAGGAGAATTGAAGCTTTCTTT